These 21 T cell receptor beta chains share one sample of origin, sequenced in a study of neurological immune-mediated disorders. TCRdb independently ran MiXCR on the 5' RACE reads; one entry per CDR3 protein. The table records fewer than 50,000 distinct CDR3 sequences, 2.5% of them present only once. The sequenced sample was PBMCs. The receptors were gathered from a young man with multiple sclerosis.

The rearrangement joins TRBV5-6 to TRBJ2-4; D unresolved. Germline lookup yields CDR1 SGHDT and CDR2 YYEEEE. The V gene lost 4 bases and the J gene lost 3 bases, with 11 bases spanning the gap. The CDR3 runs to 14 residues. CDR3 amino acids: CASSLYVVKNIQYF. The CDR3 DNA reads as TGTGCCAGCAGCCTGTACGTCGTCAAAAACATTCAGTACTTC.

Comments on this clonotype: One base away lies a much larger clone, so this may be a sequencing read error. Since the CDR3 does not end with the conserved phenylalanine or tryptophan, this likely comes from a read error. The CDR3 reads CASSLTLAGGYEQYI. CDR3 in DNA: TGTGCCAGCAGCTTAACACTAGCGGGAGGCTACGAGCAGTACATC. The chain links TRBV27 to TRBJ2-7, with TRBD2 matching 12 bases. CDR1 is MNHEY, CDR2 SMNVEV, per germline (reference sequence). The CDR3 is 15 residues long. The V gene end was trimmed by 6 bases and the J gene end by 3 bases; junction bases not matched to a gene: 6.

In its sample, this clonotype was seen many times. V gene TRBV27 combines with J gene TRBJ2-5; 8 bases are a match to TRBD2. The CDR3 length is 17 residues. The ends lost 5 bases at V and 2 bases at J; junction bases unmatched: 13. The V gene's germline CDR1 is MNHEY and CDR2 SMNVEV (reference sequence). The CDR3 protein is CASSPSGGTRRQETQYF. The CDR3 DNA follows: TGTGCCAGCAGTCCCAGCGGCGGGACTAGAAGACAAGAGACCCAGTACTTC.

This clonotype has a count of ten or more. The chain has TRBV27 and TRBJ1-4; TRBD1 matches at 8 bases. The CDR3 consists of 12 residues. CDR1 MNHEY and CDR2 SMNVEV come from the germline V gene (reference sequence). Trimming cost V 9 bases and J 11 bases; bases outside gene matches: 8. The chain's CDR3 is CASQGALQKLFF. In nucleotides, the CDR3 is TGTGCCAGTCAGGGGGCATTGCAGAAACTGTTTTTT. Full variable domain (remainder filled in from reference TRBV27 and TRBJ1-4): EAQVTQNPRYLITVTGKKLTVTCSQNMNHEYMSWYRQDPGLGLRQIYYSMNVEVTDKGDVPEGYKVSRKEKRNFPLILESPSPNQTSLYFCASQGALQKLFFGSGTQLSVL.

Concerning this clonotype itself: Sequence at one end of the junction differs from germline and may be a read error. The rearrangement uses TRBV2 and TRBJ1-5; a weak D match, TRBD1 (5 bases). CDR1 SNHLY and CDR2 FYNNEI come from the germline V gene. The CDR3 totals 15 residues. The CDR3 sequence: CASSPRVFSNKTQNF. The CDR3 DNA sequence: TGTGCCAGCAGTCCCAGGGTTTTTAGCAATAAGACCCAGAATTTT.

In this sample, this clonotype is medium-sized. CDR3 sequence: CSASPQRDIQYF. In DNA form, the CDR3 reads TGCAGTGCTAGTCCCCAGAGGGACATTCAGTACTTC. V usage is TRBV20-1 and J usage is TRBJ2-4; tentative D call: TRBD2 (5 bases). CDR3 length: 12 amino acids. CDR1 is DFQATT, CDR2 SNEGSKA, per germline (reference sequence). Trimming left V 3 bases short and J 8 bases short, with 11 bases between.

This clonotype was seen at least ten times. The chain recombines TRBV6-2 or TRBV6-3 with TRBJ2-1; maybe TRBD2 (5 bases). Trimming left V 2 bases short and J 3 bases short, with 14 bases between. CDR1 is MNHEY and CDR2 is SVGEGT in the germline V gene. This CDR3 is built from 16 residues. The CDR3 protein is CASSYLGLAVYNEQFF. The CDR3 DNA reads as TGTGCCAGCAGTTACCTAGGGCTAGCCGTCTACAATGAGCAGTTCTTC.

This clonotype was found many times. This rearrangement joins TRBV5-1 to TRBJ1-2; no clear D gene. The germline V gene encodes CDR1 SGHRS and CDR2 YFSETQ. V dropped 4 bases and J dropped 2 bases, with 12 bases sitting between them. The CDR3 runs to 14 residues. The CDR3 reads CASSPDGINYGYTF. CDR3 coding DNA: TGCGCCAGCAGCCCTGACGGGATCAACTATGGCTACACCTTC.

Ten or more counts support this clonotype. The V call is TRBV4-1, the J call TRBJ2-5; TRBD2 matches at 9 bases. V was clipped by 4 bases and J by 5 bases; unmatched bases: 11. This CDR3 contains 16 residues. Germline values: CDR1 MGHRA, CDR2 YSYEKL. This CDR3 is CASSREPAGGRETQYF. CDR3 in DNA: TGCGCCAGCAGCCGCGAACCCGCGGGGGGGCGGGAGACCCAGTACTTC.

This clonotype was detected many times. The rearrangement uses TRBV7-2 and TRBJ2-1; 8 bases are shared with TRBD1. The ends lost 4 bases at V and 10 bases at J; junction bases unmatched: 3. The germline V gene has CDR1 SGHTA and CDR2 FQGNSA. The CDR3 consists of 12 residues. The CDR3 here is CASSWRQGEQFF. For the CDR3, the DNA is TGTGCCAGCAGCTGGAGACAGGGGGAGCAGTTCTTC.

This clonotype was counted ten times or more. The genes are TRBV7-8 and TRBJ2-2; 7 nucleotides line up with TRBD2. J gave up 5 bases and V 7 bases, and 13 bases lay outside the gene matches. Germline V CDR1 and CDR2: SGHVS, FQNEAQ. This CDR3 is built from 16 residues. The chain's CDR3 is CASTGGRAELTGELFF. The CDR3 DNA reads as TGTGCCAGCACTGGAGGGAGGGCTGAACTTACCGGGGAGCTGTTTTTT.

In this sample, this clonotype turned up many times. The chain has TRBV5-1 and TRBJ1-2; D call uncertain. CDR1 is SGHRS and CDR2 is YFSETQ in the germline V gene. This CDR3 region has 16 residues. The V end was cut by 0 bases, the J end by 6 bases, with 18 bases between. Here the CDR3 DNA reads TGCGCCAGCAGCTTGGACGGAGCGTCTGTTTCTGATGGCTACACCTTC. The encoded protein is CASSLDGASVSDGYTF.

Ten or more counts support this clonotype. The chain is built from TRBV20-1 and TRBJ1-1, with TRBD1 identical over 7 bases. CDR1 is DFQATT, CDR2 SNEGSKA, per germline (reference sequence). The CDR3 totals 13 residues. J was trimmed by 1 base and V by 5 bases; bases with no gene match: 4. CDR3 region: CSAPGQTNTEAFF. CDR3 DNA: TGCAGTGCTCCGGGACAGACGAACACTGAAGCTTTCTTT.

There are many counts of this clonotype. The CDR3 loop reads CASSKRTAQPPNEQFF. In DNA, the CDR3 is TGTGCCAGCAGCAAAAGGACCGCCCAGCCTCCTAATGAGCAGTTCTTC. The J gene is TRBJ2-1, the V gene TRBV28; no clear D. Germline CDR1 is MDHEN and CDR2 is SYDVKM. This CDR3 comprises 16 residues. V was trimmed by 6 bases and J by 7 bases, leaving 22 bases between them.

This clonotype has a count of ten or more. The chain combines TRBV2 with TRBJ1-6; 9 nucleotides match TRBD1. The CDR3 totals 15 residues. CDR1 and CDR2 from the germline V gene are SNHLY and FYNNEI. The junction had 7 bases not matched to a gene; V was cut back by 7 bases and J by 6 bases. The CDR3 loop reads CASKLQGAGNSPLHF. For the CDR3, the DNA is TGTGCCAGCAAACTACAGGGGGCTGGTAATTCACCCCTCCACTTT.

This clonotype has a count of ten or more. This chain connects TRBV7-9 to TRBJ2-7; D unclear. The germline V gene has CDR1 SEHNR and CDR2 FQNEAQ (reference sequence). Trimming took 5 bases from V and 4 from J, leaving 15 bases between them. The CDR3 runs to 14 residues. The CDR3 loop reads CASSPDGRLYEQYF. CDR3 sequence (DNA): TGTGCCAGCAGCCCAGACGGTCGTTTGTACGAGCAGTACTTC. The full variable domain, rest sourced from reference TRBV7-9 and TRBJ2-7, is DTGVSQNPRHKITKRGQNVTFRCDPISEHNRLYWYRQTLGQGPEFLTYFQNEAQLEKSRLLSDRFSAERPKGSFSTLEIQRTEQGDSAMYLCASSPDGRLYEQYFGPGTRLTVT.

The CDR3 bases are TGTGCCAGCAGTGTAGCGGGACTAGCGGCCTCCCTCACTCACACAGATACGCAGTATTTT. Translation: CASSVAGLAASLTHTDTQYF. The chain recombines TRBV25-1 with TRBJ2-3, with 11 nucleotides matching TRBD2. The CDR3 length is 20 residues. Per the germline V gene, CDR1 is MGHDK and CDR2 is SYGVNS. V gave up 4 bases and J gave up 2 bases; unmatched junction bases: 17.

V gene TRBV4-2 combines with J gene TRBJ1-2; 7 nucleotides align to TRBD1. The junction had 1 base not matched to a gene; V was cut back by 4 bases and J by 8 bases. The CDR3 has 11 residues. The germline V gene has CDR1 LGHNA and CDR2 YNFKEQ. CDR3 DNA: TGTGCCAGCAGCCGACAGGGAGGCTACACCTTC. Encoded protein: CASSRQGGYTF.

This clonotype was detected ten times or more. This chain links TRBV3-1 with TRBJ1-1; perhaps TRBD1 as D (5 bases). V lost 7 bases and J lost 8, with 17 bases in between. Germline V CDR1 and CDR2: LGHDT, YNNKEL (reference sequence). The CDR3 covers 13 residues. CDR3 sequence: CASTTGTKIEAFF. CDR3 sequence (DNA): TGTGCCAGCACCACCGGGACGAAAATAGAAGCTTTCTTT.

This clonotype was observed a handful of times. V gene TRBV18 combines with J gene TRBJ1-6; possible D gene TRBD1, 5 bases. There are 15 residues in the CDR3. Germline V CDR1 and CDR2: KGHSH, LQKENI. V lost 4 bases, J lost 5 bases, and 12 bases lay in between. CDR3 amino acids: CASSLGTADNSPLHF. The CDR3 DNA reads TGTGCCAGCTCACTTGGGACGGCGGATAATTCACCCCTCCACTTT.

This clonotype was found many times. The V call is TRBV5-1, the J call TRBJ1-1, with D tentatively TRBD1 (5 bases). The V and J ends lost 4 bases and 0 bases respectively, with 13 bases between them. The CDR3 length is 15 residues. Germline lookup yields CDR1 SGHRS and CDR2 YFSETQ. DNA of the CDR3: TGCGCCAGCAGCGGTGAGACAGCAGTGAACACTGAAGCTTTCTTT. This sequence encodes CASSGETAVNTEAFF.